Presented here are 5 T cell receptor beta chains from one specimen sequenced in a study of blood T cell repertoires in COVID-19. Only in-frame clones appear in the TCRdb table, and some are missing; sequencing was by immunoSEQ multiplex PCR. The data hold some 120,000 clones, with 55% to 70% observed a single time. The source material was peripheral blood. All receptors come from a woman aged 65 to 85 with acute or convalescent COVID-19.

This clone has only a few counts. The V call is TRBV21-1, the J call TRBJ2-7; the table's D call TRBD2 went unverified against the DNA. TRBV21-1 is given as a pseudogene. The CDR3 has 8 amino acids. CDR3 protein: CASWGVYF. DNA for the CDR3: TGTGCCAGCTGGGGGGTGTACTTC.

J is TRBJ1-5 and V is TRBV6-5; 9 bases are a match to TRBD1. The CDR3 is 15 residues long. Germline CDR1 reads MNHEY; CDR2 reads SVGAGI. Losses at the gene ends were 6 bases for V and 6 bases for J; bases not matched to a gene: 9. The CDR3: CASRHTGGAGQPQHF. The CDR3 DNA follows: TGTGCCAGCAGGCATACAGGGGGCGCGGGTCAGCCCCAGCATTTT.

V usage is TRBV5-8 and J usage is TRBJ1-2; D not certain. The CDR3 covers 15 residues. The germline gives CDR1 SGHTS, CDR2 YDEGEE. V lost 0 bases to trimming and J lost 4 bases, with 13 bases between them. The CDR3 region has the DNA TGTGCCAGCAGCTTGGACCTTACAGCCCTCTATGGCTACACCTTC. Encoded protein: CASSLDLTALYGYTF.

The V and J genes are TRBV2 and TRBJ1-5; TRBD1 is a possible D gene (5 bases). Deletions cut 3 bases from V and 4 bases from J, with 13 bases between. The CDR3 has 15 amino acids. Germline CDR1 SNHLY, CDR2 FYNNEI. CDR3 region: CASSDKGLGNQPQHF. CDR3 DNA: TGTGCCAGCAGTGATAAGGGGTTAGGTAATCAGCCCCAGCATTTT.

V gene TRBV5-4 combines with J gene TRBJ2-5, with 9 nucleotides matching TRBD1. Germline values: CDR1 SGHNT, CDR2 YYREEE (reference sequence). The ends lost 4 bases at V and 1 base at J; junction bases unmatched: 17. This CDR3 comprises 19 residues. The CDR3, as DNA: TGTGCCAGCAGCGAGACGACAGGGGGGTTCGCCAAGGTCCAAGAGACCCAGTACTTC. Residues: CASSETTGGFAKVQETQYF.